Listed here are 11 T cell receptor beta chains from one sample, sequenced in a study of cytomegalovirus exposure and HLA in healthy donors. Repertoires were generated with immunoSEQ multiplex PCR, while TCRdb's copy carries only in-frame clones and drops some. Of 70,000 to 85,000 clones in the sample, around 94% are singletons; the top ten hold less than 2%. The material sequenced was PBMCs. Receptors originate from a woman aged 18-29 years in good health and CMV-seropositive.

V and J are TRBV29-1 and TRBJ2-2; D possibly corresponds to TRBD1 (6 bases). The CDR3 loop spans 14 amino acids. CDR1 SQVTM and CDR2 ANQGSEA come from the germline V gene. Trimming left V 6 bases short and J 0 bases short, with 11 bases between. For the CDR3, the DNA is TGCAGCGTCGGACAGTTCGCGAACACCGGGGAGCTGTTTTTT. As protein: CSVGQFANTGELFF.

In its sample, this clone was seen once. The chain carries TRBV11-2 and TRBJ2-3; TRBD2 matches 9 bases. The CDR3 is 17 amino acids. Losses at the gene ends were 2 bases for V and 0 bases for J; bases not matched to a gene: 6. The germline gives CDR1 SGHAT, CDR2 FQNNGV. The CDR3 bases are TGTGCCAGCAGCTTATTTAGCGGGGGAGATAGCACAGATACGCAGTATTTT. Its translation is CASSLFSGGDSTDTQYF.

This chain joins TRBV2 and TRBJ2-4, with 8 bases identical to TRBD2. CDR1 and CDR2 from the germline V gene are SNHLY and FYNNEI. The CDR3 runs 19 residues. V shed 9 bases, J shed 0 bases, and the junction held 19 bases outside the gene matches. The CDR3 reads CASRPPGLELTLAKNIQYF. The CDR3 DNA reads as TGTGCCAGTAGACCGCCGGGACTAGAACTTACTCTAGCCAAAAACATTCAGTACTTC.

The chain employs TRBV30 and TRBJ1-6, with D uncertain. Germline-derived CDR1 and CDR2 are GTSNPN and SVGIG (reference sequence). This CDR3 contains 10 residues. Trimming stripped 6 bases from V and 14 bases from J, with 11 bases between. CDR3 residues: CACRTGSLHF. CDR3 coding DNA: TGTGCCTGTAGAACGGGTTCCCTCCACTTT.

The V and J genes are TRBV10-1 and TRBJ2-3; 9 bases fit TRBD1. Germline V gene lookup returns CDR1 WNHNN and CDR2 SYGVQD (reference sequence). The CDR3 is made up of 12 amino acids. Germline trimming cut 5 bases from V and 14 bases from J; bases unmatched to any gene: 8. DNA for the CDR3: TGCGCCAGCAGTTCCGGGACAGGGTTTCGGTATTTT. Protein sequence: CASSSGTGFRYF.

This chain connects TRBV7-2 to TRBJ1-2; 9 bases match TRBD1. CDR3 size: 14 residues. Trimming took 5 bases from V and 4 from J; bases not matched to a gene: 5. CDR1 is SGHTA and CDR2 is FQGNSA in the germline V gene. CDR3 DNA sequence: TGTGCCAGCAGCCCTCGGACAGGGGCCTATGGCTACACCTTC. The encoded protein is CASSPRTGAYGYTF.

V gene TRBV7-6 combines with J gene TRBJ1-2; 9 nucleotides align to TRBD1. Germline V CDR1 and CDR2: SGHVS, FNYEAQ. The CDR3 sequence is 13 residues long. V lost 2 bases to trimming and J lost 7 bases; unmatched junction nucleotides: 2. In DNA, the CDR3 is TGTGCCAGCAGCTTAAGGACAGGGGTTGGCTACACCTTC. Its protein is CASSLRTGVGYTF.

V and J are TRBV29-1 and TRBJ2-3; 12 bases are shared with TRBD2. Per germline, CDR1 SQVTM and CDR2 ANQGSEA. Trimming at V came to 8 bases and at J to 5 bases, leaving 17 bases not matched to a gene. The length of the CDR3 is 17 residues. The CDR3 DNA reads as TGCAGCTTGCGGACTAGCGGGAAAATAACGCCACAAGATACGCAGTATTTT. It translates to CSLRTSGKITPQDTQYF.

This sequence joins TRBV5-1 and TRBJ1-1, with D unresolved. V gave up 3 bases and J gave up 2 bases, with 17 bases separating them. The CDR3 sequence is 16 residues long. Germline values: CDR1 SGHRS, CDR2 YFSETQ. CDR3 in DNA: TGCGCCAGCAGCTCCTCTCAACTAGACGGAAACACTGAAGCTTTCTTT. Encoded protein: CASSSSQLDGNTEAFF.

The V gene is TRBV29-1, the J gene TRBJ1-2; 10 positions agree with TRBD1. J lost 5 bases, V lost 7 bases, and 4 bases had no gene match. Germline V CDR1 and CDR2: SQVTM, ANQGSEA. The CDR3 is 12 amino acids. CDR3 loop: CSAGDRGYGYTF. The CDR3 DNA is TGCAGCGCCGGGGACAGGGGATATGGCTACACCTTC. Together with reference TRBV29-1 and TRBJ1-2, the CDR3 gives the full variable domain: SAVISQKPSRDICQRGTSLTIQCQVDSQVTMMFWYRQQPGQSLTLIATANQGSEATYESGFVIDKFPISRPNLTFSTLTVSNMSPEDSSIYLCSAGDRGYGYTFGSGTRLTVV.

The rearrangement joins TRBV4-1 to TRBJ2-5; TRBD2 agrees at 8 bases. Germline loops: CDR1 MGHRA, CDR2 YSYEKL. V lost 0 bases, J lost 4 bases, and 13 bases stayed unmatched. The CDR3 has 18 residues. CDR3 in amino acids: CASSQDPGGRAIVETQYF. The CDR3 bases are TGCGCCAGCAGCCAAGATCCGGGGGGGAGGGCCATTGTAGAGACCCAGTACTTC.